Listed below are T cell receptor beta chains from one sample, sequenced in a study of blood T cell repertoires in COVID-19. Data came from immunoSEQ multiplex PCR; TCRdb stores just in-frame clones and leaves some out. Of around 66,000 clones in the sample, around four fifths are singletons; the top ten hold about 9.8%. The sequenced sample was peripheral blood. These receptors were taken from a human donor in a cohort sampled during active COVID-19. Both conserved end residues are part of each CDR3. D genes are given only for firm matches. Clone size is not always given. Where it is, it says once, few, many or a class for expanded clones.

d_gene: TRBD2
j_gene: TRBJ2-7
abundance: .
v_gene: TRBV29-1
CDR3aa: CSVVASGTYEQYF
CDR3nt: TGCAGCGTTGTGGCTAGCGGGACCTACGAGCAGTACTTC

d_gene: TRBD2
j_gene: TRBJ2-2
abundance: .
v_gene: TRBV10-3
CDR3aa: CAIRPGTRGTGELFF
CDR3nt: TGTGCCATACGTCCCGGGACTAGGGGTACCGGGGAGCTGTTTTTT

d_gene: .
j_gene: TRBJ2-7
abundance: .
v_gene: TRBV4-3
CDR3aa: CASSQYAGEYEQYF
CDR3nt: TGCGCCAGCAGCCAATACGCAGGGGAGTACGAGCAGTACTTC

d_gene: .
j_gene: TRBJ1-5
abundance: .
v_gene: TRBV5-1
CDR3aa: CASSLGGRNSNQPQHF
CDR3nt: TGCGCCAGCAGCTTGGGAGGCAGAAATAGCAATCAGCCCCAGCATTTT

d_gene: .
j_gene: TRBJ2-3
abundance: .
v_gene: TRBV5-4
CDR3aa: CASSFRDGTDTQYF
CDR3nt: TGTGCCAGCAGCTTCCGGGATGGGACAGATACGCAGTATTTT

d_gene: TRBD1
j_gene: TRBJ2-7
abundance: .
v_gene: TRBV7-2
CDR3aa: CASSLVGQDSYEQYF
CDR3nt: TGTGCCAGCAGCTTAGTGGGACAGGATTCCTACGAGCAGTACTTC

d_gene: TRBD2
j_gene: TRBJ2-7
abundance: .
v_gene: TRBV11-2
CDR3aa: CASSLQQLAGHSYEQYF
CDR3nt: TGTGCCAGCAGCTTACAACAGTTAGCGGGGCACTCCTACGAGCAGTACTTC

d_gene: .
j_gene: TRBJ1-5
abundance: .
v_gene: TRBV24-1
CDR3aa: CATSERSNQPQHF
CDR3nt: TGTGCCACCAGTGAGAGGAGCAATCAGCCCCAGCATTTT

d_gene: .
j_gene: TRBJ1-2
abundance: .
v_gene: TRBV7-9
CDR3aa: CASSLKAGNDGYTF
CDR3nt: TGTGCCAGCAGCTTAAAGGCAGGGAATGATGGCTACACCTTC

d_gene: .
j_gene: TRBJ1-5
abundance: medium-sized
v_gene: TRBV10-1
CDR3aa: CASSVRGLSNQPQHF
CDR3nt: TGCGCCAGCAGTGTAAGGGGCCTTAGCAATCAGCCCCAGCATTTT

d_gene: TRBD1
j_gene: TRBJ2-7
abundance: .
v_gene: TRBV5-1
CDR3aa: CASRPGQGSYEQYF
CDR3nt: TGCGCCAGCAGACCCGGACAGGGCTCCTACGAGCAGTACTTC

d_gene: .
j_gene: TRBJ1-5
abundance: .
v_gene: TRBV28
CDR3aa: CASSSPTDRYSNQPQHF
CDR3nt: TGTGCCAGCAGTTCACCCACCGACAGATATAGCAATCAGCCCCAGCATTTT

d_gene: .
j_gene: TRBJ1-6
abundance: .
v_gene: TRBV30
CDR3aa: CAWSRQNSPLHF
CDR3nt: TGTGCCTGGAGTCGACAGAATTCACCCCTCCACTTT

d_gene: .
j_gene: TRBJ1-2
abundance: .
v_gene: TRBV7-9
CDR3aa: CASSGGGLNYGYTF
CDR3nt: TGTGCCAGCAGCGGAGGCGGACTAAACTATGGCTACACCTTC

d_gene: .
j_gene: TRBJ2-1
abundance: .
v_gene: TRBV7-3
CDR3aa: CASSLGQSYNEQFF
CDR3nt: TGTGCCAGCAGCCTAGGACAGTCCTACAATGAGCAGTTCTTC

d_gene: TRBD1
j_gene: TRBJ1-5
abundance: few
v_gene: TRBV28
CDR3aa: CASTQGAGNQPQHF
CDR3nt: TGTGCCAGCACCCAGGGGGCGGGCAATCAGCCCCAGCATTTT

d_gene: .
j_gene: TRBJ2-7
abundance: few
v_gene: TRBV29-1
CDR3aa: CSESGYEQYF
CDR3nt: TGCAGCGAAAGCGGCTACGAGCAGTACTTC

d_gene: TRBD1
j_gene: TRBJ2-7
abundance: .
v_gene: TRBV3-1/TRBV3-2
CDR3aa: CASSQGGQGGYEQYF
CDR3nt: TGTGCCAGCAGCCAAGGGGGACAGGGAGGCTACGAGCAGTACTTC

d_gene: TRBD1
j_gene: TRBJ2-7
abundance: .
v_gene: TRBV5-1
CDR3aa: CASSLVGTGLSYEQYF
CDR3nt: TGCGCCAGCAGCTTGGTCGGGACAGGGCTCTCCTACGAGCAGTACTTC

d_gene: .
j_gene: TRBJ2-5
abundance: .
v_gene: TRBV21-1
CDR3aa: CAKTSGRVGETQYF
CDR3nt: TGTGCCAAGACTAGCGGGAGGGTAGGGGAGACCCAGTACTTC

d_gene: .
j_gene: TRBJ2-3
abundance: .
v_gene: TRBV4-3
CDR3aa: CASSQSGNGADTQYF
CDR3nt: TGCGCCAGCAGCCAGAGCGGCAATGGGGCAGATACGCAGTATTTT

d_gene: TRBD2
j_gene: TRBJ2-7
abundance: .
v_gene: TRBV27
CDR3aa: CASSFRTSGTSEQYF
CDR3nt: TGTGCCAGCAGTTTTAGGACTAGCGGGACTAGCGAGCAGTACTTC

d_gene: TRBD2
j_gene: TRBJ2-3
abundance: .
v_gene: TRBV11-2
CDR3aa: CASSRLGTSGSTDTQYF
CDR3nt: TGTGCCAGCAGCCGATTAGGTACTAGCGGGAGCACAGATACGCAGTATTTT

d_gene: .
j_gene: TRBJ2-1
abundance: few
v_gene: TRBV18
CDR3aa: CASSYRTDNEQFF
CDR3nt: TGTGCCAGCTCATACAGGACAGACAATGAGCAGTTCTTC

d_gene: .
j_gene: TRBJ2-7
abundance: .
v_gene: TRBV6-2/TRBV6-3
CDR3aa: CASSPSPSYEQYF
CDR3nt: TGTGCCAGCAGTCCGTCCCCCTCCTACGAGCAGTACTTC

d_gene: .
j_gene: TRBJ2-7
abundance: .
v_gene: TRBV7-2
CDR3aa: CASAASPGYEQYF
CDR3nt: TGTGCCAGCGCCGCCTCCCCAGGCTACGAGCAGTACTTC

d_gene: .
j_gene: TRBJ2-7
abundance: few
v_gene: TRBV3-1/TRBV3-2
CDR3aa: CASAQQGSYEQYF
CDR3nt: TGTGCCAGCGCTCAACAGGGCTCCTACGAGCAGTACTTC

d_gene: .
j_gene: TRBJ2-7
abundance: .
v_gene: TRBV7-2
CDR3aa: CASSFMRGSQYEQYF
CDR3nt: TGTGCCAGCAGCTTCATGCGGGGTTCTCAATACGAGCAGTACTTC

d_gene: TRBD2
j_gene: TRBJ2-2
abundance: .
v_gene: TRBV28
CDR3aa: CASSRTSGSPGTGELFF
CDR3nt: TGTGCCAGCAGCCGGACTAGCGGGAGCCCCGGGACCGGGGAGCTGTTTTTT

d_gene: TRBD2
j_gene: TRBJ2-7
abundance: once
v_gene: TRBV3-1/TRBV3-2
CDR3aa: CASSQDWNREVRHEQYF
CDR3nt: TGTGCCAGCAGCCAAGATTGGAACCGGGAGGTTAGACACGAGCAGTACTTC

d_gene: TRBD1
j_gene: TRBJ2-7
abundance: .
v_gene: TRBV7-3
CDR3aa: CASSLDRGLCEQYF
CDR3nt: TGTGCCAGCAGCTTAGACAGGGGGCTGTGTGAGCAGTACTTC

d_gene: TRBD2
j_gene: TRBJ2-6
abundance: .
v_gene: TRBV4-3
CDR3aa: CASSQDASGFLSGANVLTF
CDR3nt: TGCGCCAGCAGCCAAGACGCTAGCGGGTTCCTCTCTGGGGCCAACGTCCTGACTTTC

d_gene: .
j_gene: TRBJ2-1
abundance: .
v_gene: TRBV5-3
CDR3aa: CARSLTDNGNEQFF
CDR3nt: TGTGCCAGAAGCTTGACAGATAACGGCAATGAGCAGTTCTTC

d_gene: .
j_gene: TRBJ2-7
abundance: few
v_gene: TRBV7-8
CDR3aa: CASSPRVTYEQYF
CDR3nt: TGTGCCAGCAGCCCCCGAGTGACCTACGAGCAGTACTTC

d_gene: .
j_gene: TRBJ2-7
abundance: .
v_gene: TRBV28
CDR3aa: CASSPQGKTYEQYF
CDR3nt: TGTGCCAGCAGTCCACAGGGAAAAACCTACGAGCAGTACTTC

d_gene: .
j_gene: TRBJ2-2
abundance: .
v_gene: TRBV7-6
CDR3aa: CASSSRGRREGAGELFF
CDR3nt: TGTGCCAGCAGCTCCAGAGGTCGCAGGGAAGGGGCCGGGGAGCTGTTTTTT

d_gene: TRBD2
j_gene: TRBJ2-1
abundance: .
v_gene: TRBV24-1
CDR3aa: CATSDFGTRLPNEQFF
CDR3nt: TGTGCCACCAGTGATTTCGGGACTAGATTGCCCAATGAGCAGTTCTTC

d_gene: .
j_gene: TRBJ2-7
abundance: once
v_gene: TRBV28
CDR3aa: CASSPSPPYEQYF
CDR3nt: TGTGCCAGCAGTCCGTCTCCTCCCTACGAGCAGTACTTC

d_gene: .
j_gene: TRBJ2-3
abundance: .
v_gene: TRBV7-2
CDR3aa: CASSLVGAGTDTQYF
CDR3nt: TGTGCCAGCAGCTTAGTGGGAGCGGGCACAGATACGCAGTATTTT

d_gene: TRBD2
j_gene: TRBJ2-7
abundance: .
v_gene: TRBV10-3
CDR3aa: CAIRELAGGPGHF
CDR3nt: TGTGCCATCAGGGAACTAGCGGGAGGGCCAGGGCACTTC

d_gene: .
j_gene: TRBJ2-3
abundance: .
v_gene: TRBV2
CDR3aa: CASSKQYLTLDTQYF
CDR3nt: TGTGCCAGCAGTAAACAGTACTTGACGCTAGATACGCAGTATTTT

d_gene: TRBD1
j_gene: TRBJ2-5
abundance: .
v_gene: TRBV28
CDR3aa: CASRSGQGAYQETQYF
CDR3nt: TGTGCCAGCAGGTCGGGACAGGGGGCTTACCAAGAGACCCAGTACTTC

d_gene: .
j_gene: TRBJ2-7
abundance: .
v_gene: TRBV11-2
CDR3aa: CASSFQGTSEQYF
CDR3nt: TGTGCCAGCAGCTTTCAGGGGACCAGCGAGCAGTACTTC

d_gene: TRBD2
j_gene: TRBJ2-3
abundance: .
v_gene: TRBV7-2
CDR3aa: CASSPLGRGNTDTQYF
CDR3nt: TGTGCCAGCAGCCCGCTGGGGCGGGGGAACACAGATACGCAGTATTTT

d_gene: TRBD1
j_gene: TRBJ2-2
abundance: .
v_gene: TRBV29-1
CDR3aa: CSARTGPTGELFF
CDR3nt: TGCAGCGCAAGGACAGGGCCGACCGGGGAGCTGTTTTTT

d_gene: .
j_gene: TRBJ1-1
abundance: .
v_gene: TRBV5-1
CDR3aa: CASSSSGGGTEAFF
CDR3nt: TGCGCCAGCAGCTCCTCCGGGGGAGGCACTGAAGCTTTCTTT

d_gene: .
j_gene: TRBJ1-1
abundance: .
v_gene: TRBV21-1
CDR3aa: CASSKEGDGDTEAFF
CDR3nt: TGTGCCAGCAGCAAAGAGGGGGACGGGGACACTGAAGCTTTCTTT

d_gene: .
j_gene: TRBJ1-1
abundance: .
v_gene: TRBV6-1
CDR3aa: CASSEEGARRGTEAFF
CDR3nt: TGTGCCAGCAGTGAAGAAGGGGCGCGACGTGGCACTGAAGCTTTCTTT